These 24 T cell receptor beta chains came from one sample sequenced in a study of cytotoxic CD8 clonotypes in ibrutinib-treated CLL. Sequencing was performed with immunoSEQ multiplex PCR; in TCRdb, only in-frame clones are kept and a portion is missing. This sample carries some 160,000 clones, roughly 77% of them seen once, and the ten largest clones take over 2%. Sequenced material: PBMCs, taken after 12 months of ibrutinib treatment. These receptors all come from a human donor with chronic lymphocytic leukemia.

Regarding this clone: The sample holds other DNA sequences that translate to the same CDR3. The chain links TRBV28 to TRBJ2-7; D remains unclear. CDR3 length equals 11 residues. V lost 5 bases and J 3 bases, leaving 5 bases between the germline ends. Germline V gene sequence: CDR1 MDHEN, CDR2 SYDVKM. In nucleotides, the CDR3 is TGTGCCAGCAGTCCCGGCTACGAGCAGTACTTC. Encoded protein: CASSPGYEQYF.

The chain combines TRBV7-2 with TRBJ2-7, with a weak D call TRBD2 (7 bases). The germline V gene encodes CDR1 SGHTA and CDR2 FQGNSA. CDR3 size: 13 residues. The V and J ends lost 4 bases and 5 bases respectively, with 12 bases between them. Here the CDR3 reads CASSSRGADEQYF. The CDR3 DNA sequence: TGTGCCAGCAGCTCCCGGGGGGCGGACGAGCAGTACTTC.

This clone has only a few counts. The chain joins TRBV6-1 to TRBJ1-4, with no clear D. The germline CDR1 and CDR2 sequences are MNHNS and SASEGT. Trimming shortened V by 2 bases and J by 7 bases, and 11 bases separated the two germline ends. The CDR3 runs 14 residues. DNA for the CDR3: TGTGCCAGCAGTGAACTGGACCGTAGTGAAAAACTGTTTTTT. Protein: CASSELDRSEKLFF.

The table lists this clone with a count of one. This rearrangement joins TRBV28 to TRBJ2-4; D call uncertain. Germline CDR1 and CDR2: MDHEN and SYDVKM. The CDR3 runs to 14 residues. V gave up 3 bases and J gave up 2 bases, with 8 bases separating them. The CDR3 coding sequence is TGTGCCAGCAGTTTCCGGGTATCCAAAAACATTCAGTACTTC. Translated: CASSFRVSKNIQYF.

This chain joins TRBV28 and TRBJ1-5, with 7 bases identical to TRBD1. The CDR3 sequence is 15 residues long. The J segment lost 0 bases and the V segment lost 5 bases, leaving 4 bases of the junction unmatched. CDR1 is MDHEN and CDR2 is SYDVKM in the germline V gene. The CDR3 DNA sequence: TGTGCCAGCAGTCCAGACAGGGTTAGCAATCAGCCCCAGCATTTT. It specifies CASSPDRVSNQPQHF.

The chain couples TRBV7-9 to TRBJ1-1; TRBD1 might be the D (6 bases). Trimming removed 7 bases from V and 1 base from J, with 13 bases in between. CDR3 length: 14 amino acids. The germline gives CDR1 SEHNR, CDR2 FQNEAQ (reference sequence). The CDR3 DNA sequence: TGTGCCAGCACCCGGGGGCGAGGGAACACTGAAGCTTTCTTT. It encodes CASTRGRGNTEAFF. The variable domain in full, completed from reference TRBV7-9 and TRBJ1-1, reads DTGVSQNPRHKITKRGQNVTFRCDPISEHNRLYWYRQTLGQGPEFLTYFQNEAQLEKSRLLSDRFSAERPKGSFSTLEIQRTEQGDSAMYLCASTRGRGNTEAFFGQGTRLTVV.

This clone has more than one count but fewer than ten. The V gene is TRBV23-1, the J gene TRBJ1-2, with 9 bases identical to TRBD1. TRBV23-1 is annotated as an ORF whose role is uncertain. V shed 8 bases and J 8 bases; nucleotides not matched to a gene: 21. The CDR3 totals 17 residues. This CDR3 reads CASSHLNRQGDFLGYTF. The CDR3 DNA reads TGCGCCAGCTCCCACCTGAACAGACAGGGGGACTTTTTAGGCTACACCTTC.

This clone was observed once. The chain combines TRBV12-2 with TRBJ1-5; TRBD1 is taken as the D call from the table, unchecked against the DNA. TRBV12-2 is described as a pseudogene. This CDR3 comprises 16 residues. The CDR3 region is CASRLPTGPRGRPQHF. The CDR3 nucleotides are TGTGCAAGTCGCTTACCGACAGGCCCGAGAGGACGGCCCCAGCATTTT.

The rearrangement joins TRBV11-3 to TRBJ2-5, with 7 bases lining up with TRBD2. Germline V gives CDR1 SGHNT, CDR2 YENEEA. Germline trimming cut 4 bases from V and 4 bases from J; bases unmatched to any gene: 6. This CDR3 is 14 amino acids long. The chain's CDR3 is CASSSRGGRETQYF. The DNA of the CDR3 is TGTGCCAGCAGCTCTAGGGGAGGGAGAGAGACCCAGTACTTC.

This clone was counted a few times. The chain recombines TRBV2 with TRBJ2-7; 9 bases map to TRBD1. The CDR3 extends over 15 amino acids. V trimming: 6 bases; J trimming: 1 base; junction bases outside the gene matches: 7. Germline V CDR1 and CDR2: SNHLY, FYNNEI. CDR3 sequence: CASRAGQGLSYEQYF. As DNA, the CDR3 is TGTGCCAGCAGGGCGGGACAGGGTTTATCCTACGAGCAGTACTTC.

The chain employs TRBV19 and TRBJ1-5, with D perhaps matching TRBD1 (6 bases). Germline V gene sequence: CDR1 LNHDA, CDR2 SQIVND (reference sequence). Trimming shortened V by 7 bases and J by 0 bases, and 13 bases separated the two germline ends. The CDR3 is 15 amino acids. The CDR3 region is CASNQGGGSNQPQHF. The CDR3 nucleotides read TGTGCCAGTAATCAGGGAGGGGGTAGCAATCAGCCCCAGCATTTT.

This clone came up a few times. V is TRBV29-1 and J is TRBJ2-5; D is perhaps TRBD2 (6 bases). The germline V gene has CDR1 SQVTM and CDR2 ANQGSEA. The CDR3 covers 14 residues. The V end was cut by 6 bases, the J end by 1 base, with 15 bases between. This chain's CDR3 is CSVSMAGFQETQYF. CDR3 nucleotides: TGCAGCGTCTCAATGGCGGGATTCCAAGAGACCCAGTACTTC.

This chain uses TRBV18 with TRBJ1-2; 8 bases map to TRBD1. V was pared by 3 bases and J by 5 bases, with 8 bases of the junction left unmatched. This CDR3 spans 15 amino acids. Germline lookup yields CDR1 KGHSH and CDR2 LQKENI. This chain's CDR3 is CASSPVGTGVYGYTF. CDR3 bases: TGTGCCAGCTCACCTGTCGGGACAGGAGTGTATGGCTACACCTTC.

The chain is built from TRBV15 and TRBJ2-7; D uncertain. Germline values: CDR1 LNHNV, CDR2 YYDKDF (reference sequence). This CDR3 is built from 13 residues. V gave up 0 bases and J gave up 3 bases, with 6 bases separating them. This CDR3 reads CATSRDNGYEQYF. The CDR3 region has the DNA TGTGCCACCAGCAGAGATAACGGCTACGAGCAGTACTTC.

V gene TRBV5-8 combines with J gene TRBJ1-4, with D possibly TRBD1 on 6 matching bases. CDR1 and CDR2 from the germline V gene are SGHTS and YDEGEE. Deletions cut 6 bases from V and 0 bases from J, with 9 bases between. This CDR3 is 14 amino acids long. CDR3 in amino acids: CASNYRATNEKLFF. CDR3 DNA sequence: TGTGCCAGCAACTACAGGGCAACTAATGAAAAACTGTTTTTT.

The chain couples TRBV28 to TRBJ1-1; D is unclear. Deletions cut 5 bases from V and 12 bases from J, with 16 bases between. CDR1 and CDR2 from the germline V gene are MDHEN and SYDVKM. This CDR3 contains 12 residues. This chain's CDR3 is CASSPPQERSFF. For the CDR3, the DNA is TGTGCCAGCAGTCCTCCCCAGGAGAGGTCTTTCTTT.

The genes are TRBV28 and TRBJ2-7; a weak D match, TRBD1 (6 bases). Germline assignment: CDR1 MDHEN and CDR2 SYDVKM. This CDR3 is built from 13 residues. V was clipped by 10 bases and J by 3 bases, with 16 bases between them. The CDR3 sequence: CATGTPNHYEQYF. CDR3 bases: TGTGCCACAGGGACACCAAACCACTACGAGCAGTACTTC.

This chain joins TRBV28 and TRBJ1-2, with TRBD1 identical over 9 bases. Per the germline V gene, CDR1 is MDHEN and CDR2 is SYDVKM. Unmatched junction bases numbered 8, after V lost 11 bases and J lost 4 bases. The CDR3 sequence is 13 residues long. The DNA of the CDR3 is TGTGCCCCAAGGGGGACAGGGAGCTATGGCTACACCTTC. This translates into CAPRGTGSYGYTF.

The CDR3 spells CASSLSGGFVQETQYF. CDR3 DNA: TGTGCCAGCAGTTTATCTGGGGGCTTCGTACAAGAGACCCAGTACTTC. The chain combines TRBV27 with TRBJ2-5; weak D call: TRBD1 (6 bases). This CDR3 is built from 16 residues. The V gene lost 0 bases and the J gene lost 2 bases, with 13 bases spanning the gap. The germline V gene encodes CDR1 MNHEY and CDR2 SMNVEV (reference sequence).

V is TRBV5-4 and J is TRBJ1-1, with D perhaps TRBD1 (6 bases). This CDR3 region has 13 residues. The germline V and J ends were trimmed by 6 bases and 1 base, with 10 bases remaining between them. Germline loops: CDR1 SGHNT, CDR2 YYREEE (reference sequence). CDR3 nucleotides: TGTGCCAGCAAGACAGGCGGGAACACTGAAGCTTTCTTT. Translated, it gives CASKTGGNTEAFF.

CDR3 in amino acids: CASSQRTGGASLRTEAFF. The DNA for the CDR3 is TGTGCCAGCAGTCAACGAACAGGGGGCGCGAGTCTGCGGACTGAAGCTTTCTTT. The chain employs TRBV7-2 and TRBJ1-1, with TRBD1 matching over 9 bases. CDR1 is SGHTA, CDR2 FQGNSA, per germline. The V and J ends lost 6 bases and 5 bases, in that order; junction bases with no gene match: 19. The CDR3 totals 18 residues.

This rearrangement joins TRBV5-1 to TRBJ1-3; D unresolved. V lost 3 bases and J 0 bases, leaving 10 bases between the germline ends. The CDR3 has 15 residues. The germline gives CDR1 SGHRS, CDR2 YFSETQ. CDR3 loop: CASSSGGNSGNTIYF. The CDR3 bases are TGCGCCAGCAGCTCCGGCGGAAACTCTGGAAACACCATATATTTT.

J is TRBJ1-4 and V is TRBV9, with unresolved D. V was shortened by 5 bases and J by 8 bases, with 16 bases between the two germline ends. The CDR3 is made up of 14 amino acids. Germline CDR1 reads SGDLS; CDR2 reads YYNGEE. The CDR3 protein is CASSAGRVWEKLFF. The DNA for the CDR3 is TGTGCCAGCAGTGCGGGGAGGGTATGGGAAAAACTGTTTTTT.

V and J are TRBV30 and TRBJ1-5; the match to TRBD1 covers 9 bases. The CDR3 contains 18 residues. CDR1 and CDR2 from the germline V gene are GTSNPN and SVGIG (reference sequence). V was clipped by 2 bases and J by 0 bases; unmatched bases: 11. CDR3 protein: CAWSPGQGSLSSNQPQHF. The CDR3 nucleotides are TGTGCCTGGAGTCCGGGACAGGGTTCTCTTTCTAGCAATCAGCCCCAGCATTTT.